The clone carrying this T cell receptor beta chain was picked up a small number of times. Germline V CDR1 and CDR2: DFQATT, SNEGSKA (reference sequence). With 6 bases removed from V and 3 bases from J, the gap between germline ends came to 18 bases. CDR3 length equals 14 residues. Time point described: newly diagnosed GD, antithyroid drugs for less than 3 months. RNA from PBMCs was the source of the TCR library. CDR3 regions were amplified by Arm-PCR using iRepertoire HTBI primers to build TCR beta libraries. TCRdb called the multiplex PCR reads again in MiXCR, with one record for every CDR3 protein. Of roughly 510,000 distinct CDR3 sequences listed, roughly 15% were seen once; the top ten hold more than 10%. The sample is drawn from a study of regulatory T cells in long-lasting Graves disease. The same data also went into a second study, on T cells in Graves' hyperthyroidism and ophthalmopathy.

The specimen was peripheral blood mononuclear cells (PBMCs), collected at new diagnosis, from a patient treated with antithyroid drugs. This chain connects TRBV20-1 to TRBJ2-7, with D tentatively TRBD2 (5 bases). The sequence was obtained from a man aged 18 to 29 with Graves disease. The CDR3 bases are TGCAGTGCCGCCCCTTCTAGCCCTGTCTACGAGCAGTACTTC. It yields the protein CSAAPSSPVYEQYF.